One TCR beta chain is described in this entry. This sample was taken from a study of blood T cell repertoires in COVID-19. In the study overall: COVID-19 samples collected from the United States, Italy and Spain covered acute and convalescent phases. T cells, B-cell-depleted T cells, or PBMCs provided the cDNA or gDNA that served as material.

The CDR3 is 18 amino acids. Germline CDR1 LNHDA, CDR2 SQIVND (reference sequence). Unmatched junction bases numbered 21, after V lost 8 bases and J lost 10 bases. The method was immunoSEQ multiplex PCR; TCRdb's version includes in-frame clones alone and lacks a portion of them. This table holds a few hundred thousand clones, around 90% found once. Sequencing was carried out using PBMCs or T cells enriched from blood (not recorded which). This TCR was recovered from a man aged 25-40 years who had been exposed to COVID-19. The rearrangement joins TRBV19 to TRBJ2-2; 11 bases agree with TRBD2. The CDR3, as DNA: TGTGCCAGTGGGGAGAGGGAAAGAGGACTAGCGGGCGCCGAGGAGCTGTTTTTT. Translation gives CASGERERGLAGAEELFF.